These 3 T cell receptor beta chains were all obtained from the same sample, sequenced in a study of blood T cell repertoires in COVID-19. Clones were sequenced by immunoSEQ multiplex PCR, and TCRdb holds only the in-frame ones, with some missing. The sample lists 130,000 to 150,000 clones, 80% to 90% occurring once. Sequencing input: peripheral blood. These receptors were collected from a man aged 55-75 years with active or convalescent COVID-19.

V usage is TRBV6-6 and J usage is TRBJ1-6, with D perhaps matching TRBD1 (6 bases). V lost 5 bases, J lost 11 bases, and 13 bases lay in between. CDR1 MNHNY and CDR2 SVGAGI come from the germline V gene (reference sequence). The CDR3 length is 13 residues. In DNA form, the CDR3 reads TGTGCCAGCAGTAAAACTCAGGGGACACCCCTCCACTTT. This gives the protein CASSKTQGTPLHF.

V gene TRBV6-2 or TRBV6-3 combines with J gene TRBJ1-5; D unresolved. Deletions cut 2 bases from V and 0 bases from J, with 5 bases between. Germline V CDR1 and CDR2: MNHEY, SVGEGT. The CDR3 is made up of 14 amino acids. In nucleotides, the CDR3 is TGTGCCAGCAGTTACATCAGTAGCAATCAGCCCCAGCATTTT. Translating it yields CASSYISSNQPQHF.

This clone has just a few counts. This chain uses TRBV18 with TRBJ1-6; D is unresolved. The CDR3 is 14 amino acids. Germline-derived CDR1 and CDR2 are KGHSH and LQKENI. The V end was cut by 6 bases, the J end by 9 bases, with 15 bases between. The CDR3 loop is CASSEAGNGSPLHF. CDR3 in DNA: TGTGCCAGCTCTGAGGCGGGTAATGGTTCACCCCTCCACTTT.